One and the same sample provided the 4 T cell receptor beta chains below, sequenced in a study of blood T cell repertoires in COVID-19. Data came from immunoSEQ multiplex PCR; TCRdb stores just in-frame clones and leaves some out. The data hold thousands of clones, with about 87% observed a single time. Input material: peripheral blood. These TCRs come from a human donor in a cohort sampled during active COVID-19.

The genes are TRBV5-5 and TRBJ2-5, with D unresolved. With 1 base removed from V and 9 bases from J, the gap between germline ends came to 16 bases. The CDR3 runs to 14 residues. Per germline, CDR1 SGHKS and CDR2 YYEKEE (reference sequence). CDR3 protein: CASSLSSAPLAQYF. The CDR3 DNA reads as TGTGCCAGCAGCTTGTCTTCTGCACCTTTAGCCCAGTACTTC.

The chain links TRBV15 to TRBJ1-2, with 8 positions matching TRBD1. J gave up 6 bases and V 1 base, and 10 bases lay outside the gene matches. From germline, CDR1 is LNHNV and CDR2 YYDKDF (reference sequence). The CDR3 spans 16 residues. CDR3 protein: CATSRAETGERNGYTF. In nucleotides, the CDR3 is TGTGCCACCAGCAGAGCTGAGACAGGGGAGCGTAATGGCTACACCTTC.

This chain joins TRBV10-1 and TRBJ2-1; D possibly corresponds to TRBD1 (6 bases). Germline CDR1 is WNHNN and CDR2 is SYGVQD (reference sequence). The CDR3 extends over 15 amino acids. Trimming left V 3 bases short and J 7 bases short, with 16 bases between. The CDR3 region has the DNA TGCGCCAGCAGTGAACGCCTCCTAGGGGGTAATGAGCAGTTCTTC. Translated: CASSERLLGGNEQFF.

The gene calls are TRBV2 and TRBJ2-7, with 8 bases identical to TRBD1. The CDR3 totals 13 residues. V shed 1 base, J shed 6 bases, and the junction held 2 bases outside the gene matches. Looked up from germline, CDR1 is SNHLY and CDR2 is FYNNEI. The CDR3 loop is CASSEGRGPEQYF. CDR3 DNA sequence: TGTGCCAGCAGTGAAGGCAGGGGGCCCGAGCAGTACTTC.